This TCR beta chain was retrieved from a study of blood T cell repertoires in COVID-19. CDR3 length: 14 amino acids. V gave up 4 bases and J gave up 4 bases; unmatched junction bases: 6. Germline V gene lookup returns CDR1 MGHRA and CDR2 YSYEKL. Per the original data handling: By means of reference gene primer amplification, nucleated cell counts were estimated. The assay was immunoSEQ multiplex PCR, and TCRdb's table has in-frame clones only and misses some. V and J calls plus clone size are reproduced from that table; the DNA served to infer D and trimming. There are about 75,000 clones in the sample; approximately 90% occur only once, and roughly 6% lies in the top ten.

The receptor was isolated from a woman between 45 and 60 years old with acute or convalescent COVID-19. The J gene is TRBJ2-5, the V gene TRBV4-1, with 7 bases identical to TRBD1. The sequenced sample was peripheral blood. CDR3 DNA sequence: TGCGCCAGCAGCCCCGGGACAGCCCTAGAGACCCAGTACTTC. This encodes CASSPGTALETQYF.